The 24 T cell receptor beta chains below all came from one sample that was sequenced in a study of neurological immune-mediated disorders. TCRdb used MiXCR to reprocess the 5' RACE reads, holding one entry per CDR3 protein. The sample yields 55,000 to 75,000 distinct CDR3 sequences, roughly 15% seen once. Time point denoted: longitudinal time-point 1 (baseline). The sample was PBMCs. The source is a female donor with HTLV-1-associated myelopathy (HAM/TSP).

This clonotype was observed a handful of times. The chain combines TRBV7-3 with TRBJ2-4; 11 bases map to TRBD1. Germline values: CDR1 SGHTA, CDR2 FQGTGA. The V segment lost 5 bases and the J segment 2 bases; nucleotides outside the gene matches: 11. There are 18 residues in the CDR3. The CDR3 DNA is TGTGCCAGCAGCCCTGGACAGGGGGCCGGCTGGTCCAAAAACATTCAGTACTTC. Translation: CASSPGQGAGWSKNIQYF.

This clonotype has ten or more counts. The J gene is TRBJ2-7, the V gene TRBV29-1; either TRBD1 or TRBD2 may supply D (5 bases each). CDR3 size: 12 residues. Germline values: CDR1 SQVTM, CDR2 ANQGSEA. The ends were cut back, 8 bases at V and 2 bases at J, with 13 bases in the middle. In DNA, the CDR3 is TGCAGCTACAGGACGGGAACCTACGAGCAGTACTTC. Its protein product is CSYRTGTYEQYF.

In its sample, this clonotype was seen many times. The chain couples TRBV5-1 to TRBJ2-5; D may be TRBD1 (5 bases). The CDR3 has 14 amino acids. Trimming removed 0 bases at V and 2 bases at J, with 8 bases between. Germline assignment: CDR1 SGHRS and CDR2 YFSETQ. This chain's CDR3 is CASSLGNRQETQYF. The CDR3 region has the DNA TGCGCCAGCAGCTTGGGGAACAGGCAAGAGACCCAGTACTTC.

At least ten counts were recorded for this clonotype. This CDR3 reads CASSPGRISNQPQHF. Here the CDR3 DNA reads TGTGCCAGCAGTCCCGGACGGATTAGCAATCAGCCCCAGCATTTT. The rearrangement links TRBV6-2 or TRBV6-3 to TRBJ1-5, with D hard to call. Germline-derived CDR1 and CDR2 are MNHEY and SVGEGT. There are 15 residues in the CDR3. Trimming took 5 bases from V and 0 from J, leaving 11 bases between them.

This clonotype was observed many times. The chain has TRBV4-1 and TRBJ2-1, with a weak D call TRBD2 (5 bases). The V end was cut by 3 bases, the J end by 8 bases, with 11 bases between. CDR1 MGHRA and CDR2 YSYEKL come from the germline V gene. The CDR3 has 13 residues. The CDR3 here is CASSHPTADEQFF. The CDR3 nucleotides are TGCGCCAGCAGCCATCCAACAGCGGATGAGCAGTTCTTC.

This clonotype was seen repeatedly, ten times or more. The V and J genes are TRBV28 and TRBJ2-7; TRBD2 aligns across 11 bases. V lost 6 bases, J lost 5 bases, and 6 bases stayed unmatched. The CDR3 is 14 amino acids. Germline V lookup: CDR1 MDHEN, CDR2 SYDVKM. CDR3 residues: CASRVSGGADEQYF. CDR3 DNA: TGTGCCAGCAGGGTTAGCGGGGGGGCTGACGAGCAGTACTTC.

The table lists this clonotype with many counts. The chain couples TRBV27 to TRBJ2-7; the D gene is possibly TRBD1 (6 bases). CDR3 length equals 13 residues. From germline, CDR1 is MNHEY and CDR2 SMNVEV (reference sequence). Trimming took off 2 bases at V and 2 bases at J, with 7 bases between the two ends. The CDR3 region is CASSLRGTYEQYF. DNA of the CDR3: TGTGCCAGCAGTTTAAGGGGGACCTACGAGCAGTACTTC.

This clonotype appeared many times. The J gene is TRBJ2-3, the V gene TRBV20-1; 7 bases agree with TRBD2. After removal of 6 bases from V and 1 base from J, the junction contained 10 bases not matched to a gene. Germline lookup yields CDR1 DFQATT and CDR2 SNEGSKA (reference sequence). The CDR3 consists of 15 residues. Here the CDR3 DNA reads TGCAGTGCCCCGAGCGTGGCGGGGGGCACAGATACGCAGTATTTT. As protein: CSAPSVAGGTDTQYF.

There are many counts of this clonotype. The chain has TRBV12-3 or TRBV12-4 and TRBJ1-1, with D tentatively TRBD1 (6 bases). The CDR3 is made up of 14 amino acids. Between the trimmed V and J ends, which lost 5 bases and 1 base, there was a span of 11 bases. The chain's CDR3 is CASSPDRWNTEAFF. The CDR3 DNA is TGTGCCAGCAGTCCAGACAGGTGGAACACTGAAGCTTTCTTT.

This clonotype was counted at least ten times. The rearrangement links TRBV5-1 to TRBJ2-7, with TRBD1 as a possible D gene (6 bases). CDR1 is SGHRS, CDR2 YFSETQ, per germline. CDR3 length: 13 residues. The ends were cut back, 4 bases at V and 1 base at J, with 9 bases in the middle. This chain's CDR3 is CASSMDRSYEQYF. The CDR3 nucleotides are TGCGCCAGCAGCATGGACAGATCCTACGAGCAGTACTTC. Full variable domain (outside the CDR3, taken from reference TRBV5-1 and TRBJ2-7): KAGVTQTPRYLIKTRGQQVTLSCSPISGHRSVSWYQQTPGQGLQFLFEYFSETQRNKGNFPGRFSGRQFSNSRSEMNVSTLELGDSALYLCASSMDRSYEQYFGPGTRLTVT.

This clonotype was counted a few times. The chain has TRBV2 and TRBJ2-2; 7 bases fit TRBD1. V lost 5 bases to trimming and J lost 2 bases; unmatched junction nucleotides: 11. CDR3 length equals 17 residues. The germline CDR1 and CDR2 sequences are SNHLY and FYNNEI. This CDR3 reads CASSWGIRQGNTGELFF. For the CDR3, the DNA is TGTGCCAGCAGTTGGGGGATTAGACAGGGTAACACCGGGGAGCTGTTTTTT.

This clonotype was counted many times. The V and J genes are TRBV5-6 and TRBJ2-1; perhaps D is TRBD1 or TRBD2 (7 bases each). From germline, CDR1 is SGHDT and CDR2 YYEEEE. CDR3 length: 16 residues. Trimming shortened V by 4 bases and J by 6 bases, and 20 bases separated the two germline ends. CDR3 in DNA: TGTGCCAGCAGCCCTACAGGGGAGGGTAGCATCAATGAGCAGTTCTTC. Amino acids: CASSPTGEGSINEQFF.

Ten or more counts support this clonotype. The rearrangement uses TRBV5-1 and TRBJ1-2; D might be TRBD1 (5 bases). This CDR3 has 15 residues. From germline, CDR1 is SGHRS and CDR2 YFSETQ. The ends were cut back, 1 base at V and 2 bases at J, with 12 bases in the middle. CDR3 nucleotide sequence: TGCGCCAGCAGCTTGTTTGGCAGGGTGAACTATGGCTACACCTTC. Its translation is CASSLFGRVNYGYTF.

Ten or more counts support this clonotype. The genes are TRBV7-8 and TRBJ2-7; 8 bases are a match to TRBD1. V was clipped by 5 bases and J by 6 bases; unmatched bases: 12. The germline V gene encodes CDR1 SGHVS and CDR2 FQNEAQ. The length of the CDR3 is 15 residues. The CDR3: CASSQSTGRGREQYF. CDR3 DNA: TGTGCCAGCAGCCAGTCGACCGGCAGGGGGCGCGAGCAGTACTTC. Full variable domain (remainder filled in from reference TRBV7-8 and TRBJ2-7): GAGVSQSPRYKVAKRGQDVALRCDPISGHVSLFWYQQALGQGPEFLTYFQNEAQLDKSGLPSDRFFAERPEGSVSTLKIQRTQQEDSAVYLCASSQSTGRGREQYFGPGTRLTVT.

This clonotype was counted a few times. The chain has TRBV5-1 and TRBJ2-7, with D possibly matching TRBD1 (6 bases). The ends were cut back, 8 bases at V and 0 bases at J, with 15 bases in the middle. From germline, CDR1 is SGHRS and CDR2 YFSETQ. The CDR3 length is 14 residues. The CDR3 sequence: CASGGTSSSYEQYF. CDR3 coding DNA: TGCGCCAGTGGTGGGACATCGAGCTCCTACGAGCAGTACTTC. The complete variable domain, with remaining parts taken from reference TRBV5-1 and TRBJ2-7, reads KAGVTQTPRYLIKTRGQQVTLSCSPISGHRSVSWYQQTPGQGLQFLFEYFSETQRNKGNFPGRFSGRQFSNSRSEMNVSTLELGDSALYLCASGGTSSSYEQYFGPGTRLTVT.

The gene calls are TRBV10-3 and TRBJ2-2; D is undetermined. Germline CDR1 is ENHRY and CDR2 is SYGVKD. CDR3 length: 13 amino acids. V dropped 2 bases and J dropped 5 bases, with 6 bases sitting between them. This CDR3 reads CAISENPTGELFF. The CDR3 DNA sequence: TGTGCCATCAGTGAGAACCCGACCGGGGAGCTGTTTTTT.

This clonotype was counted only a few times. The CDR3 is CASSKAISGGSYEQYF. The CDR3 DNA reads TGCGCCAGCAGCAAAGCGATTAGCGGGGGTAGCTACGAGCAGTACTTC. This sequence joins TRBV4-1 and TRBJ2-7, with TRBD2 matching over 9 bases. V gave up 5 bases and J gave up 3 bases; unmatched junction bases: 11. The CDR3 consists of 16 residues. The germline V gene has CDR1 MGHRA and CDR2 YSYEKL.

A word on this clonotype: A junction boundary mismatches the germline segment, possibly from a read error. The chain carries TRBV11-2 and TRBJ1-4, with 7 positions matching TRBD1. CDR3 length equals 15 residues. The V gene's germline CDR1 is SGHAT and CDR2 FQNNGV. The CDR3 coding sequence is TGTACCAGCAGCCGTACAGGGGCCGAGGATGAAAAACTGTTTTTT. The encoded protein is CTSSRTGAEDEKLFF.

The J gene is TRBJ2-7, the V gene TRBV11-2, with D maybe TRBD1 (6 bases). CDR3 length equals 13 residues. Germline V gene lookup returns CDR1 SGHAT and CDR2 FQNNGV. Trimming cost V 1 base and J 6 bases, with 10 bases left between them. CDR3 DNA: TGTGCCAGCAGCTTAGGAGTAGGGGGCGAGCAGTACTTC. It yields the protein CASSLGVGGEQYF.

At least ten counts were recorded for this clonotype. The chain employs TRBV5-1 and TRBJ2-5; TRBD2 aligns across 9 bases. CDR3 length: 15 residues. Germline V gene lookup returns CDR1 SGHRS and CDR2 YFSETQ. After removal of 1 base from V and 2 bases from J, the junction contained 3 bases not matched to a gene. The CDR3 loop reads CASSLIAGAQETQYF. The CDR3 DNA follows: TGCGCCAGCAGCTTGATAGCGGGGGCGCAAGAGACCCAGTACTTC.

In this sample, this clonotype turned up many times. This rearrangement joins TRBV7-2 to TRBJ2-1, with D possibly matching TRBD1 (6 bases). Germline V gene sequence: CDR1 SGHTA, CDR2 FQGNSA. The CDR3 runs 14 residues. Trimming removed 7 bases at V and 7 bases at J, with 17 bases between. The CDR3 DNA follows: TGTGCCAGCAAGTCTATGAGGGGGAGAAATGAGCAGTTCTTC. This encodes CASKSMRGRNEQFF.

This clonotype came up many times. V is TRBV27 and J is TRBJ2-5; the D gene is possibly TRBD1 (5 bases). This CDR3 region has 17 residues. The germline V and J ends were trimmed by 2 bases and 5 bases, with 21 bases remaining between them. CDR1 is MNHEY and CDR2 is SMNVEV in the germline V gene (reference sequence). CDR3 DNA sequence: TGTGCCAGCAGTTTAATCGGGCAGGGAACATCAAGGGAGACCCAGTACTTC. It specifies CASSLIGQGTSRETQYF.

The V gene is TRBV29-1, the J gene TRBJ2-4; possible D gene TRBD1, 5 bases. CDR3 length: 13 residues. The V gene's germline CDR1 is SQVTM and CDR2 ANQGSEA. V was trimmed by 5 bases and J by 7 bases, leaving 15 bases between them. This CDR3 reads CSVIKGDRNIQYF. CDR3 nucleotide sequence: TGCAGCGTTATCAAAGGGGATAGGAACATTCAGTACTTC.

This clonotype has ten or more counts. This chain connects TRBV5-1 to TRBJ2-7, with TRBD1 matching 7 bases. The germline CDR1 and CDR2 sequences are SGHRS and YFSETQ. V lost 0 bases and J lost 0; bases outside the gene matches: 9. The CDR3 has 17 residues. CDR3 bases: TGCGCCAGCAGCTTGGGATTCCAGGGGGACAGCTCCTACGAGCAGTACTTC. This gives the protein CASSLGFQGDSSYEQYF.